The 9 T cell receptor beta chains listed next were all sequenced from one sample in a study of OX40 agonist ivuxolimab in advanced cancers. TCRdb keeps only in-frame clones here, not all; method: immunoSEQ multiplex PCR. The data contain about 98,000 clones, more than 85% of them singletons. Sequenced here: CD4+ or CD8+ T cells sorted from blood, sampled in a trial of the OX40 agonist ivuxolimab. Every receptor here comes from an adult with an advanced solid tumor such as melanoma, head and neck, liver or kidney cancer.

CDR3 nucleotides: TGCAGCGTTGCGGTACAGGGGACTAATGAAAAACTGTTTTTT. This codes for CSVAVQGTNEKLFF. The genes are TRBV29-1 and TRBJ1-4; TRBD1 matches 7 bases. Trimming cost V 4 bases and J 2 bases; bases outside gene matches: 4. The CDR3 has 14 amino acids. Germline-derived CDR1 and CDR2 are SQVTM and ANQGSEA.

The chain employs TRBV6-5 and TRBJ1-3; D is uncertain. Germline-derived CDR1 and CDR2 are MNHEY and SVGAGI. Trimming pared 6 bases from V and 7 bases from J, leaving 19 bases between. The CDR3 length is 15 residues. CDR3 nucleotide sequence: TGTGCCAGCAGGCCTTCGGGGTCGAGCCTGAACACCATATATTTT. This codes for CASRPSGSSLNTIYF.

The chain combines TRBV20-1 with TRBJ2-3; D unclear. The V gene lost 1 base and the J gene lost 6 bases, with 5 bases spanning the gap. The CDR3 has 11 amino acids. Germline V gene data show CDR1 as DFQATT and CDR2 as SNEGSKA (reference sequence). CDR3 amino acids: CSARGRDTQYF. The CDR3 DNA follows: TGCAGTGCTAGAGGGCGGGATACGCAGTATTTT.

This clone showed up just a few times. This chain links TRBV4-1 with TRBJ2-1, with D perhaps assigned TRBD1 or TRBD2 (5 bases each). Germline CDR1 reads MGHRA; CDR2 reads YSYEKL. The length of the CDR3 is 14 residues. Trimming cost V 1 base and J 5 bases, with 9 bases left between them. CDR3 protein: CASSQVGRDNEQFF. CDR3 sequence (DNA): TGCGCCAGCAGCCAAGTGGGACGGGACAATGAGCAGTTCTTC.

The sample holds a few counts of this clone. This sequence joins TRBV5-4 and TRBJ1-1; 9 bases match TRBD1. Trimming took 3 bases from V and 1 from J; bases not matched to a gene: 4. Germline V gene sequence: CDR1 SGHNT, CDR2 YYREEE (reference sequence). The CDR3 has 15 amino acids. This CDR3 reads CASSWKDRGNTEAFF. The CDR3 DNA reads TGTGCCAGCAGCTGGAAGGACAGGGGGAACACTGAAGCTTTCTTT.

The gene calls are TRBV6-1 and TRBJ2-7; TRBD2 is a possible D gene (6 bases). Germline CDR1 is MNHNS and CDR2 is SASEGT. The germline V and J ends were trimmed by 3 bases and 7 bases, with 16 bases remaining between them. This CDR3 has 14 amino acids. The CDR3 DNA reads TGTGCCAGCAGTGAGTGGGATCGCGCGGGGGAGCAGTACGTC. It translates to CASSEWDRAGEQYV.

This rearrangement joins TRBV7-3 to TRBJ1-6, with D perhaps TRBD1 (5 bases). V was cut by 1 base and J by 6 bases, with 7 bases left in between. Germline V gives CDR1 SGHTA, CDR2 FQGTGA. The CDR3 spans 14 residues. CDR3 sequence (DNA): TGTGCCAGCAGCTTAATGGGACCTAATTCACCCCTCCACTTT. The encoded protein is CASSLMGPNSPLHF.

Here the CDR3 DNA reads TGTGCCAGCAGCTACCCAGGGACCCCGCAGGGCTACACCTTC. It is translated as CASSYPGTPQGYTF. The chain combines TRBV28 with TRBJ1-2; possible D gene TRBD1, 5 bases. Per the germline V gene, CDR1 is MDHEN and CDR2 is SYDVKM. This CDR3 has 14 amino acids. Trimming took off 6 bases at V and 8 bases at J, with 19 bases between the two ends.

The chain combines TRBV28 with TRBJ1-4; D remains ambiguous. This CDR3 is built from 15 residues. The V gene lost 7 bases and the J gene lost 2 bases, with 14 bases spanning the gap. Germline V gene lookup returns CDR1 MDHEN and CDR2 SYDVKM. DNA for the CDR3: TGTGCCAGCAACCCCAGAGGCGAGACTAATGAAAAACTGTTTTTT. Translation: CASNPRGETNEKLFF.